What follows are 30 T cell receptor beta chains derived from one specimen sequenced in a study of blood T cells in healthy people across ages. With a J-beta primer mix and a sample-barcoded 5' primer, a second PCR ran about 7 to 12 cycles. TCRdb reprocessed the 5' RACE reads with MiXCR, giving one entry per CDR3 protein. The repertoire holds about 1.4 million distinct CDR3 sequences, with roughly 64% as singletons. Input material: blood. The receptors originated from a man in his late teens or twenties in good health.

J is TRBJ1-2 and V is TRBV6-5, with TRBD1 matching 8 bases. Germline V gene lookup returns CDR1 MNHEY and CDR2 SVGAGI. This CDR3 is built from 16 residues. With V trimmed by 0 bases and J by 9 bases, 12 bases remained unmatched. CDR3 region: CASSYSIFGTGVRYTF. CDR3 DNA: TGTGCCAGCAGTTACTCGATATTTGGGACAGGAGTCCGCTACACCTTC.

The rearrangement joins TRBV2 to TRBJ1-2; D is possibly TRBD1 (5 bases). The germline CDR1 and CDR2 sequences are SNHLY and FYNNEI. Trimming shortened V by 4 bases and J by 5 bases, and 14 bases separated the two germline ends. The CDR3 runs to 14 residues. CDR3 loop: CASSVYRSPYGYTF. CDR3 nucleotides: TGTGCCAGCAGTGTGTACAGGAGTCCGTATGGCTACACCTTC.

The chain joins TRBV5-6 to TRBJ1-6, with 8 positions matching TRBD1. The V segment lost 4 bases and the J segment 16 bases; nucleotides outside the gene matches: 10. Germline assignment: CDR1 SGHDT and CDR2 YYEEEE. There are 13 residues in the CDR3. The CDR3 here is CASSPGTGAFLHF. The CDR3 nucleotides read TGTGCCAGCAGCCCGGGGACAGGAGCCTTTCTCCACTTT.

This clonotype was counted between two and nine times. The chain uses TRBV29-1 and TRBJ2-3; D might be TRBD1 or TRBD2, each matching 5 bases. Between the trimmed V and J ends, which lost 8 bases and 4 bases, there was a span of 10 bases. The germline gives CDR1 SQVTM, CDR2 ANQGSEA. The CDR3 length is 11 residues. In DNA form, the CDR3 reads TGCAGCTGGGACGGGGCAGATACGCAGTATTTT. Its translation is CSWDGADTQYF.

The CDR3 bases are TGTGCCAGCACCTCTGGACTAGTGCAAGGAGATACGCAGTATTTT. It is translated as CASTSGLVQGDTQYF. The chain combines TRBV25-1 with TRBJ2-3; 7 bases are a match to TRBD2. Germline trimming cut 7 bases from V and 5 bases from J; bases unmatched to any gene: 12. The germline gives CDR1 MGHDK, CDR2 SYGVNS. The CDR3 is 15 amino acids.

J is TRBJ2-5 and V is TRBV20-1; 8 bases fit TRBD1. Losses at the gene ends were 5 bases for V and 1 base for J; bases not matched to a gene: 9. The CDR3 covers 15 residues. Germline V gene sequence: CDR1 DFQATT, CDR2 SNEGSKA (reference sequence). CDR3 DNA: TGCAGTGCTGAAACCCCGGGACAGGCCCAAGAGACCCAGTACTTC. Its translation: CSAETPGQAQETQYF.

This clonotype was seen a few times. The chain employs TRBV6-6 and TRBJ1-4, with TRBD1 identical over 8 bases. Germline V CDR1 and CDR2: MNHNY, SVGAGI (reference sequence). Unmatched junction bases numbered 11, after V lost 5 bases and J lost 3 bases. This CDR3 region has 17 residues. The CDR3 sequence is CASSPTGTGGSNEKLFF. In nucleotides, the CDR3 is TGTGCCAGCAGTCCCACCGGGACAGGAGGATCTAATGAAAAACTGTTTTTT.

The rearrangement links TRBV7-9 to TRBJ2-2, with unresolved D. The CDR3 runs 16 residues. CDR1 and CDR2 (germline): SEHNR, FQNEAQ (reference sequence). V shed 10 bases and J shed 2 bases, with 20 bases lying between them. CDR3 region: CATPDGAEFNTGELFF. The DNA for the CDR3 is TGTGCCACCCCCGATGGAGCAGAATTTAACACCGGGGAGCTGTTTTTT. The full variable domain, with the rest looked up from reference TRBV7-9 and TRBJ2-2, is DTGVSQNPRHKITKRGQNVTFRCDPISEHNRLYWYRQTLGQGPEFLTYFQNEAQLEKSRLLSDRFSAERPKGSFSTLEIQRTEQGDSAMYLCATPDGAEFNTGELFFGEGSRLTVL.

The chain's CDR3 is CASTADRAGTGELFF. CDR3 DNA sequence: TGTGCCAGCACCGCCGACAGGGCGGGGACCGGGGAGCTGTTTTTT. This chain uses TRBV6-5 with TRBJ2-2, with a weak D call TRBD1 (7 bases). Germline V gene sequence: CDR1 MNHEY, CDR2 SVGAGI. This CDR3 contains 15 residues. The V end lost 7 bases, the J end lost 5 bases, and 17 bases lay between the germline ends.

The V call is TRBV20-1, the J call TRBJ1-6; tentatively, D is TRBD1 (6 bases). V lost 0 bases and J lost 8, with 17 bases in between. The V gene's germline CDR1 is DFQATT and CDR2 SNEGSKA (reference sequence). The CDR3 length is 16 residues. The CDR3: CSARDVVSQGYSPLHF. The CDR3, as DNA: TGCAGTGCTAGAGACGTGGTGAGCCAGGGGTATTCACCCCTCCACTTT.

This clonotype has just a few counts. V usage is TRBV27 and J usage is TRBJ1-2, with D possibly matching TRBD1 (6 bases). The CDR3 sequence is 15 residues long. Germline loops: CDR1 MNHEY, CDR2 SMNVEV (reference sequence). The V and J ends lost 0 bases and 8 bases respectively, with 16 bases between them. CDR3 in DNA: TGTGCCAGCAGTTTATCCTGGACAGACTTTGGCGGCTACACCTTC. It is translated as CASSLSWTDFGGYTF.

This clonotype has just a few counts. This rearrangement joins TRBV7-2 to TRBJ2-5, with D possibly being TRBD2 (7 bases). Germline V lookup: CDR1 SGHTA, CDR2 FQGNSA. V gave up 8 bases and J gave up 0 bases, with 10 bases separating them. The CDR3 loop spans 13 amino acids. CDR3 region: CASRRGHQETQYF. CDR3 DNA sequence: TGTGCCAGCCGGCGGGGGCACCAAGAGACCCAGTACTTC.

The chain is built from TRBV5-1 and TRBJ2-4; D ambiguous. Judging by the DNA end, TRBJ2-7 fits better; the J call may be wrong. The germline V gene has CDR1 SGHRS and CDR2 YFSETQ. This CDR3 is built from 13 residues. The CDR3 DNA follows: TGCGCCAGCAGCTTCGATCCTCCCTACGAGCAGTACTTC. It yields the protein CASSFDPPYEQYF.

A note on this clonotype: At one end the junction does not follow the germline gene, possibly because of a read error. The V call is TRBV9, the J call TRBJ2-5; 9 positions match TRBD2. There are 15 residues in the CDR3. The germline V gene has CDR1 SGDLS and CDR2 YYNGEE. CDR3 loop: CASSVDAGGRETQYF. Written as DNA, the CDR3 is TGCGCCAGCAGCGTAGATGCGGGGGGGCGAGAGACCCAGTACTTC.

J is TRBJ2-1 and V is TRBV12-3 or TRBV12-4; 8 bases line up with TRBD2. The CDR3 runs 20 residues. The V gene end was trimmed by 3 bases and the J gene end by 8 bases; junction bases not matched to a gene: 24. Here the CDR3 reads CASSFVQGQYRAGGFHEQFF. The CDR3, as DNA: TGTGCCAGCAGTTTTGTTCAGGGGCAATATAGGGCGGGAGGCTTCCATGAGCAGTTCTTC.

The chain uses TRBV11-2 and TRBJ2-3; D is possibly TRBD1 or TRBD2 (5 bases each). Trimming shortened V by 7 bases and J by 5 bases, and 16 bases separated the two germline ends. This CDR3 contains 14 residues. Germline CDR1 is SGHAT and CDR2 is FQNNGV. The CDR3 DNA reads TGTGCCAGCACCGACCTCGTGAGGGGAGATACGCAGTATTTT. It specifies CASTDLVRGDTQYF.

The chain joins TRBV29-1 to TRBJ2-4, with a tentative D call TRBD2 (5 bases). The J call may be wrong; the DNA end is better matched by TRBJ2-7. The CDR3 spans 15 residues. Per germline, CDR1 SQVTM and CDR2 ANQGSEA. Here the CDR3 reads CSVESGGRGGYEQYF. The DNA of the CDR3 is TGCAGCGTTGAATCGGGTGGGAGAGGCGGCTACGAGCAGTACTTC.

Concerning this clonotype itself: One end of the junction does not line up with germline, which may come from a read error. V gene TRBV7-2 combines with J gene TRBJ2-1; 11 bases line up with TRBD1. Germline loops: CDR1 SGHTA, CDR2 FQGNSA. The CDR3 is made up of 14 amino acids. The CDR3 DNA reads TGTGTCAGCAGCTTCGGGACAGGGGGAGTCGAGCAGTTCTTC. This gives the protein CVSSFGTGGVEQFF.

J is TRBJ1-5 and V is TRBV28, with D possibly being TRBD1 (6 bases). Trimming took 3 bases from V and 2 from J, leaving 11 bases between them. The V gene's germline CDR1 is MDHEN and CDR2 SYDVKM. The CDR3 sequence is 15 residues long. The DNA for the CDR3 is TGTGCCAGCAGTTTTCTAGGGGGAGGCAATCAGCCCCAGCATTTT. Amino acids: CASSFLGGGNQPQHF.

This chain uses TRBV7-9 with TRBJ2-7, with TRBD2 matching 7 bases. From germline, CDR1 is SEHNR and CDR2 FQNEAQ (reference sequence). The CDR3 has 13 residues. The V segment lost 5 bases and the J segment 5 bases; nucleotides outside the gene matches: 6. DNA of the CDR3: TGTGCCAGCAGCGTGACTAGCACTGACGAGCAGTACTTC. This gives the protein CASSVTSTDEQYF.

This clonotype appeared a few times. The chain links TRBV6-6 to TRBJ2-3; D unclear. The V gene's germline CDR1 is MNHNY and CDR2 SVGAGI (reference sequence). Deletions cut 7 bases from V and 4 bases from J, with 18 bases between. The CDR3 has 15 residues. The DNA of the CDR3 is TGTGCCAGCATCTCCGCCGGGCAGCCTTCAGATACGCAGTATTTT. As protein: CASISAGQPSDTQYF.

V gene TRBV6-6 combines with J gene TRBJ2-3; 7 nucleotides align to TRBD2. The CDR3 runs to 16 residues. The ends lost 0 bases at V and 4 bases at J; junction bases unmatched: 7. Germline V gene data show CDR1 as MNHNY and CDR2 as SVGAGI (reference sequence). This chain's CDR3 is CASSYSGGRPPDTQYF. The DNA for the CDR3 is TGTGCCAGCAGTTACTCCGGCGGGAGACCCCCAGATACGCAGTATTTT.

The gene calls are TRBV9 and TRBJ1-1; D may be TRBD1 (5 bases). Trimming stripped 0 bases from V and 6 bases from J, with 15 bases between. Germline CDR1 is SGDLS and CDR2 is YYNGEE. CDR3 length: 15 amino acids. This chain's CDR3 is CASSVDGGGSAEAFF. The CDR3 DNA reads TGTGCCAGCAGCGTAGATGGGGGGGGAAGCGCTGAAGCTTTCTTT. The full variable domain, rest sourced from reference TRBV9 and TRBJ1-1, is DSGVTQTPKHLITATGQRVTLRCSPRSGDLSVYWYQQSLDQGLQFLIQYYNGEERAKGNILERFSAQQFPDLHSELNLSSLELGDSALYFCASSVDGGGSAEAFFGQGTRLTVV.

CDR3: CASRPTSGEYNEQFF. CDR3 nucleotides: TGTGCCAGCAGGCCCACTAGCGGGGAATACAATGAGCAGTTCTTC. The chain links TRBV12-3 or TRBV12-4 to TRBJ2-1; TRBD2 matches at 10 bases. The CDR3 has 15 residues. V lost 6 bases to trimming and J lost 4 bases; unmatched junction nucleotides: 6.

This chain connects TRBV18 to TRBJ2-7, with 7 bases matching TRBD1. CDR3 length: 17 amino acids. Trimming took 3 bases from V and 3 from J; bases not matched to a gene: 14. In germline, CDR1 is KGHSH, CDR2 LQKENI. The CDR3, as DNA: TGTGCCAGCTCACCCGTAAAGACAGGGTCCCTCTACTACGAGCAGTACTTC. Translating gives CASSPVKTGSLYYEQYF.

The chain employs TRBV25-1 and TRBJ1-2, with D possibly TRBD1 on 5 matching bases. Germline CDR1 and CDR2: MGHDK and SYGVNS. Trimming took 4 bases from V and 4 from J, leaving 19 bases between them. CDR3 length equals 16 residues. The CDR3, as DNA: TGTGCCAGCAGTGCCCATTTAGGGGACGGCCTCTATGGCTACACCTTC. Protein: CASSAHLGDGLYGYTF.

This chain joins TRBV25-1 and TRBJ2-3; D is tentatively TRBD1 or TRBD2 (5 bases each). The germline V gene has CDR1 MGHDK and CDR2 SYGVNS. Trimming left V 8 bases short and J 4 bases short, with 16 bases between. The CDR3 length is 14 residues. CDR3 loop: CASRASLGADTQYF. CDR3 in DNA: TGTGCCAGCCGAGCGAGTTTGGGGGCAGATACGCAGTATTTT.

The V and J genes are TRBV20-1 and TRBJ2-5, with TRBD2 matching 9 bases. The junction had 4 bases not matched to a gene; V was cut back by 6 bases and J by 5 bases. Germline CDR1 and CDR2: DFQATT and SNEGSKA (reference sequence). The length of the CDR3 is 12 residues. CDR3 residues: CSAQTSGETQYF. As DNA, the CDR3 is TGCAGTGCCCAGACTAGCGGTGAGACCCAGTACTTC.

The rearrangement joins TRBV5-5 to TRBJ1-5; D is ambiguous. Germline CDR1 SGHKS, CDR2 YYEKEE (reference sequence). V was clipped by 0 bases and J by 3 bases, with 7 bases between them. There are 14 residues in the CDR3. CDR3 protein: CASSLAGYNQPQHF. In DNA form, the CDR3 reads TGTGCCAGCAGCTTGGCCGGGTACAATCAGCCCCAGCATTTT. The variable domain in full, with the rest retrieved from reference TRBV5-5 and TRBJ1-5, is DAGVTQSPTHLIKTRGQQVTLRCSPISGHKSVSWYQQVLGQGPQFIFQYYEKEERGRGNFPDRFSARQFPNYSSELNVNALLLGDSALYLCASSLAGYNQPQHFGDGTRLSIL.

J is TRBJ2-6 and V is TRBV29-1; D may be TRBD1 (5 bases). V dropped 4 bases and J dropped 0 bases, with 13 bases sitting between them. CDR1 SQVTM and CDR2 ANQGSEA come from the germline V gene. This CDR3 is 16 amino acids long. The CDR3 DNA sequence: TGCAGCGTTGGTCTTCCGACAGTCTCTGGGGCCAACGTCCTGACTTTC. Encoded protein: CSVGLPTVSGANVLTF.